This T cell receptor (beta chain) was captured in a study of technical replicates of blood from a few donors. Trimming at V came to 3 bases and at J to 5 bases, leaving 5 bases not matched to a gene. The length of the CDR3 is 14 residues. The germline V gene has CDR1 WNHNN and CDR2 SYGVQD (reference sequence). Using immunoSEQ multiplex PCR, the repertoire was profiled, and TCRdb retains in-frame clones only, with some absent. The sample has about 13,000 clones, about 85% seen once; the top ten hold 10% to 15%. The origin of this receptor is a human donor in good health. V is TRBV10-1 and J is TRBJ2-5, with 8 bases aligning to TRBD2. Sequenced: PBMCs. Here the CDR3 reads CASSDSGSVETQYF. The CDR3, as DNA: TGCGCCAGCAGTGACAGCGGGAGTGTCGAGACCCAGTACTTC.